Listed below are T cell receptor beta chains from one sample, sequenced in a study of blood T cells in healthy people across ages. TCRdb re-derived calls from the 5' RACE reads in MiXCR, one entry per CDR3 protein. The sample has about 800,000 distinct CDR3 sequences, around 50% seen once; the top ten hold around 18%. The sequenced sample consisted of blood. The receptors stem from an elderly man in good health. The conserved cysteine and the conserved F or W are not part of the CDR3 here.

J: TRBJ1-1; length: 9; V: TRBV12-3/TRBV12-4; CDR3: ASSLVSEAF
J: TRBJ2-5; length: 11; V: TRBV10-3; CDR3: AIKREGQETQY
J: TRBJ1-1; length: 14; V: TRBV7-2; CDR3: ASSQRQGDRGTEAF
J: TRBJ2-4; length: 16; V: TRBV4-1; CDR3: ASSQDRASPGAKNIQY
J: -; length: 13; V: TRBV29-1; CDR3: SVVGSWGSSYEQF
J: TRBJ2-2; length: 11; V: TRBV27; CDR3: ASSLSGRGELF
J: TRBJ2-3; length: 14; V: TRBV20-1; CDR3: SARAETGGPIDTQY
J: TRBJ2-1; length: 12; V: TRBV11-1; CDR3: ASSWGSGYNEQF
J: TRBJ2-7; length: 13; V: TRBV3-1; CDR3: ASSQVRGDSYEQY
J: TRBJ2-7; length: 13; V: TRBV13; CDR3: ASSFQTSWAYEQY
J: TRBJ1-2; length: 12; V: TRBV20-1; CDR3: SASLVGQVAGYT
J: TRBJ2-1; length: 12; V: TRBV20-1; CDR3: SASTGQGMWEQF
J: TRBJ1-1; length: 10; V: TRBV29-1; CDR3: SARYPNSEAF
J: TRBJ2-7; length: 7; V: TRBV29-1; CDR3: SVDGERY
J: TRBJ2-1; length: 17; V: TRBV7-9; CDR3: ASSSAGTGDYSSYNEQF
J: TRBJ2-3; length: 12; V: TRBV7-2; CDR3: ASSLQGGDGAQY
J: TRBJ2-3; length: 13; V: TRBV7-2; CDR3: ASSLGGGRTDTQY
J: TRBJ2-5; length: 12; V: TRBV7-2; CDR3: ACSNSGPQETQY
J: TRBJ1-4; length: 10; V: TRBV20-1; CDR3: SASGTNEKLF
J: TRBJ1-6; length: 12; V: TRBV12-3/TRBV12-4; CDR3: ASKEDQGNSPLH
J: TRBJ2-3; length: 11; V: TRBV27; CDR3: ASSPLQSDTQY
J: TRBJ2-1; length: 13; V: TRBV20-1; CDR3: SARRVQRAPNEQF
J: TRBJ2-3; length: 15; V: TRBV4-2; CDR3: ASSLSAGTSATDTQY
J: TRBJ1-1; length: 13; V: TRBV4-3; CDR3: ASSRVEGMNTEAF
J: TRBJ2-5; length: 12; V: TRBV7-3; CDR3: ASSQGRGRETQY
J: TRBJ2-3; length: 14; V: TRBV7-2; CDR3: ASSYVGRAGRDTQY
J: TRBJ2-5; length: 11; V: TRBV16; CDR3: ASSQLGFETQY
J: TRBJ2-5; length: 11; V: TRBV6-6; CDR3: VSSTGQLYELY
J: TRBJ2-1; length: 13; V: TRBV12-3/TRBV12-4; CDR3: ASSFEGREHNEQF
J: TRBJ2-1; length: 14; V: TRBV28; CDR3: ASSGDRANTYNEQF
J: TRBJ2-3; length: 14; V: TRBV9; CDR3: ASSVGASGFTDTQY